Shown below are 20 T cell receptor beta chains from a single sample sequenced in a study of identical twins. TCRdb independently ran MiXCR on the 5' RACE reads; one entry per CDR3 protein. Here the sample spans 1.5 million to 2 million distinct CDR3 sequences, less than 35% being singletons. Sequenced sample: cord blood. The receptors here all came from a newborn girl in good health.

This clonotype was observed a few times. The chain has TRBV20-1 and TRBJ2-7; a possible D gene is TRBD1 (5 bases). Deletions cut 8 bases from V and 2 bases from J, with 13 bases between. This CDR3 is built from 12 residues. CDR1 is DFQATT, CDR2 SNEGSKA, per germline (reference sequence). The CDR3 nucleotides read TGCAGTTCCGGGCAGGACACCTACGAGCAGTACTTC. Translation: CSSGQDTYEQYF.

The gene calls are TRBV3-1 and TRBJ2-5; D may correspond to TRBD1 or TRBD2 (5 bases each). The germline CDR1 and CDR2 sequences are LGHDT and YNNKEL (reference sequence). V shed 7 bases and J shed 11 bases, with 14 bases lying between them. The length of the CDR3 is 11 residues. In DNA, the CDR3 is TGTGCCAGCATAGCGACTCAGGGTCAGTACTTC. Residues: CASIATQGQYF.

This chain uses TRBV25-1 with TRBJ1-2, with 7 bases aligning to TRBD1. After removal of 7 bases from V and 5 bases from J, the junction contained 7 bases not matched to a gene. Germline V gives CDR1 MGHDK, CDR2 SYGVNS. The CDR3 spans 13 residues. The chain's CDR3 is CASIKTGSYGYTF. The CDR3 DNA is TGTGCCAGCATTAAGACAGGGAGTTATGGCTACACCTTC.

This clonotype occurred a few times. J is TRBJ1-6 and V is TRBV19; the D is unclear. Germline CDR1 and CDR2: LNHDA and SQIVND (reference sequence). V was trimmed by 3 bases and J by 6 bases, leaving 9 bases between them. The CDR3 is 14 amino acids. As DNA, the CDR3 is TGTGCCAGTAGTATCGGACCGATTAATTCACCCCTCCACTTT. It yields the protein CASSIGPINSPLHF. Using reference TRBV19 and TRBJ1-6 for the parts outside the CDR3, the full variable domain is DGGITQSPKYLFRKEGQNVTLSCEQNLNHDAMYWYRQDPGQGLRLIYYSQIVNDFQKGDIAEGYSVSREKKESFPLTVTSAQKNPTAFYLCASSIGPINSPLHFGNGTRLTVT.

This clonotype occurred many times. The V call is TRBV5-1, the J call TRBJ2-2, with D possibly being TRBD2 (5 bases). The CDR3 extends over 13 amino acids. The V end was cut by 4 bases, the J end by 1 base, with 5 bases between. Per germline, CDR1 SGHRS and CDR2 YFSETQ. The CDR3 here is CASSGRNTGELFF. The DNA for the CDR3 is TGCGCCAGCAGCGGGAGGAACACCGGGGAGCTGTTTTTT.

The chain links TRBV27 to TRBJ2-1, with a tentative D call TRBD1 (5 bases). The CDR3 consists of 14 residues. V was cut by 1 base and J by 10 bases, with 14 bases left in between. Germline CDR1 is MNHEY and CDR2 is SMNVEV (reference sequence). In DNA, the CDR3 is TGTGCCAGCAGTTTATTCCCAGGGTACGAGGAGCAGTTCTTC. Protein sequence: CASSLFPGYEEQFF.

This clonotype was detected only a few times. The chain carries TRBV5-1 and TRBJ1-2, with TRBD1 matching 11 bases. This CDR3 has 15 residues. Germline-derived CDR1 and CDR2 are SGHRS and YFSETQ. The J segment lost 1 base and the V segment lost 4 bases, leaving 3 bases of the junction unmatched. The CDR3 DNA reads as TGCGCCAGCAGCACGGGACAGGGGGTTAACTATGGCTACACCTTC. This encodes CASSTGQGVNYGYTF.

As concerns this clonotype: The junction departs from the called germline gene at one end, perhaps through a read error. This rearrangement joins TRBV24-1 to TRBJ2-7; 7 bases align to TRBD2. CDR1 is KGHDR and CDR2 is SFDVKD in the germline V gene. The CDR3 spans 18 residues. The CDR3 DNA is TGTGCCACCAGTGATACACTAGCGCTCCCAAGGGACTACAATGAGCGGTACTTC. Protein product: CATSDTLALPRDYNERYF.

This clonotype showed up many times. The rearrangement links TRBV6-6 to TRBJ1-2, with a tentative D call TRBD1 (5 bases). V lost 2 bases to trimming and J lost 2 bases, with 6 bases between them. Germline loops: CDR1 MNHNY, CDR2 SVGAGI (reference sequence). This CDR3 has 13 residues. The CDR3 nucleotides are TGTGCCAGCAGTTACGGGGGAAACTATGGCTACACCTTC. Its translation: CASSYGGNYGYTF.

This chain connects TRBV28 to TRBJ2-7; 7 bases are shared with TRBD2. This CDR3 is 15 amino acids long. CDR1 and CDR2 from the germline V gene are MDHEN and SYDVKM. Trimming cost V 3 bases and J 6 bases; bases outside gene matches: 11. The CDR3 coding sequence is TGTGCCAGCAGTTTCGTGGCGGGAGCGCGCACCGAGCAGTACTTC. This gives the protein CASSFVAGARTEQYF.

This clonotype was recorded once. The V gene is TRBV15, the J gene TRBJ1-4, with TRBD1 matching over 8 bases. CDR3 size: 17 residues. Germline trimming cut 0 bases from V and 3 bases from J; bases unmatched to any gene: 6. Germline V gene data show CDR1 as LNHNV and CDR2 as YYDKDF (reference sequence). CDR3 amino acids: CATSRDLTRGPNEKLFF. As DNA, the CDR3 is TGTGCCACCAGCAGAGATTTAACCAGGGGGCCTAATGAAAAACTGTTTTTT.

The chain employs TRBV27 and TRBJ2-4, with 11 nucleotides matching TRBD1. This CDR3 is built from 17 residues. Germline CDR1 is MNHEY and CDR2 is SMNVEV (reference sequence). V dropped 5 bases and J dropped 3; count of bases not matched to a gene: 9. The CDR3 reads CASSTGTGGYVKNIQYF. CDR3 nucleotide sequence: TGTGCCAGCAGTACCGGGACAGGGGGATACGTCAAAAACATTCAGTACTTC.

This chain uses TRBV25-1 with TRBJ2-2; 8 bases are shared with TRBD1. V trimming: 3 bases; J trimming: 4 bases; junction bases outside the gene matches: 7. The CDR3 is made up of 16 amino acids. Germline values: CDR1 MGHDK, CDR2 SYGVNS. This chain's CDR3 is CASSDGRTGLTGELFF. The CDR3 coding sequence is TGTGCCAGCAGTGATGGCAGGACAGGGCTCACCGGGGAGCTGTTTTTT.

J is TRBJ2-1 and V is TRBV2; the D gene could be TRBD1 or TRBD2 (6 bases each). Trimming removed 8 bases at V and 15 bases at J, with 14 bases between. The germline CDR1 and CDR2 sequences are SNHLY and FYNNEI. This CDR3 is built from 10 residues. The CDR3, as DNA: TGTGCCAGCCGGGGGACAAATCGGTTCTTC. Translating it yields CASRGTNRFF.

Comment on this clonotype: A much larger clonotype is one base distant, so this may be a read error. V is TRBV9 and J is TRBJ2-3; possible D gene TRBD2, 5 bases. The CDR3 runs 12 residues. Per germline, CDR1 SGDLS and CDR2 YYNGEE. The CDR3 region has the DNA TGTGCCTGCAGCGGCCCCACAGATACGCAGTATTTT. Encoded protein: CACSGPTDTQYF.

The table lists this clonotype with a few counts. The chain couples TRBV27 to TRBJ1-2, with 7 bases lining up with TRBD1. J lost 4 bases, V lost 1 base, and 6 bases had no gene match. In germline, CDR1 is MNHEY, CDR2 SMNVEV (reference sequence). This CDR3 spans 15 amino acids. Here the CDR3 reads CASSLFGGGGYGYTF. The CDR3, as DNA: TGTGCCAGCAGTTTATTTGGAGGGGGCGGCTATGGCTACACCTTC.

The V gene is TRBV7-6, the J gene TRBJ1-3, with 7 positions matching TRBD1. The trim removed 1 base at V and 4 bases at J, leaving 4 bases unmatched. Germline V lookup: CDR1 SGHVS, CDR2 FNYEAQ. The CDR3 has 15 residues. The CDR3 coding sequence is TGTGCCAGCAGCTTAGAGGGGACAGCAGGAAACACCATATATTTT. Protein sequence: CASSLEGTAGNTIYF. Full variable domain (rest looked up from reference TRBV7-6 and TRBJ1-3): GAGVSQSPRYKVTKRGQDVALRCDPISGHVSLYWYRQALGQGPEFLTYFNYEAQQDKSGLPNDRFSAERPEGSISTLTIQRTEQRDSAMYRCASSLEGTAGNTIYFGEGSWLTVV.

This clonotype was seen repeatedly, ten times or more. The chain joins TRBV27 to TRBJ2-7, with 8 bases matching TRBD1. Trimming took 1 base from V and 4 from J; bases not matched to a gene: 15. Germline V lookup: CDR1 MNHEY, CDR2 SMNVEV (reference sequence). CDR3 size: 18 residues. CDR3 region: CASSLLFPNRDRLYEQYF. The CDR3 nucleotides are TGTGCCAGCAGTTTATTGTTCCCAAACCGGGACAGGCTTTACGAGCAGTACTTC.

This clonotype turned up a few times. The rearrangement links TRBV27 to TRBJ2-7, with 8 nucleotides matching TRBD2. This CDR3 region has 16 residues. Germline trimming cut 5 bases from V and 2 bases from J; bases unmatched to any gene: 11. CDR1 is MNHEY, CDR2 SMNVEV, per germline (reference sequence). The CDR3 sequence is CASSLVSGSGAYEQYF. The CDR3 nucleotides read TGTGCCAGCAGTCTTGTAAGCGGGAGTGGGGCCTACGAGCAGTACTTC.

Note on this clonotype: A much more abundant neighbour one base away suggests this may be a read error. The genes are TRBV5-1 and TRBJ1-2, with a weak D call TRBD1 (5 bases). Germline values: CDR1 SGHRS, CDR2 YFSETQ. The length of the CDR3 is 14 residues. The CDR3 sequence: CTSSFVGDNYGYTF. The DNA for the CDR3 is TGCACCAGCAGCTTTGTTGGGGACAACTATGGCTACACCTTC.